This entry features one T cell receptor beta chain sequence. Its antigen has not been determined. Qualities for individual bases were not recorded, and no much larger clone is one base off. Library preparation employed the immunoSEQ multiplex PCR assay. The multiplex PCR relied on a mix of 60 forward primers for TCR Vbeta segments and 13 reverse primers for TCR Jbeta segments. Amplification of the CDR3 region of rearranged TCR beta genes was performed with a multiplex PCR assay on genomic DNA. On the Illumina HiSeq System, the amplified TCR beta libraries were sequenced as 87-base-pair reads. Per the authors' processing: Across the 670 or so repertoires, a later analysis counted tens of millions of unique TCR beta chains, approximately 12 million of which were shared by at least two donors. To remove PCR and sequencing errors, raw reads were error-corrected and collapsed into unique sequences using a nearest-neighbor algorithm that merged closely related sequences. To assign V, D and J gene segments, CDR3 sequences were aligned to IMGT reference sequences. For a sequence to be retained, a match of at least six nucleotides to both a V gene segment and a J gene segment was required. A rearrangement was called productive if the CDR3 had no stop codons and remained in frame with V and J, and every other rearrangement was called non-productive. Following IMGT convention, CDR3 was defined as the stretch from the second conserved V-encoded cysteine to the conserved J-encoded phenylalanine. The earlier analysis of about 590 of the donors excluded sequences that lacked an unambiguous match to a single V gene segment. An earlier analysis of fewer than 650 of the donors classified V segments as functional when productive rearrangements were above 56.7% and as segregating when the standard deviation between donors was above 5%. A statistical classification framework was built to diagnose cytomegalovirus status from the catalog of TCR beta chain sequences. In a later analysis, V and J genes were assigned by comparing TCR nucleotide sequences against IMGT/GENE-DB human TR gene sequences. A later analysis assigned CDR3 sequences and most-parsimonious VDJ recombination scenarios with the TCRdist pipeline. In a later analysis, every TCR beta chain was defined by the combination of its CDR3 amino acid sequence and its V-gene family, and reads without a unique V-gene family were dropped. In a later analysis, fewer than 650 highly shared, low-generation-probability nucleotide sequences were removed to address suspected cross-contamination and a sequencing artifact. A later analysis calculated a clonal expansion index for each public chain from normalized within-repertoire ranks of inferred template counts. A later analysis computed generation probabilities with a VDJ recombination model fitted to out-of-frame rearrangements, and checked the results against IGoR. Hypergeometric tests were used in a later analysis to score TCR-TCR, TCR-HLA and TCR-CMV co-occurrence, with a repertoire-size bias correction applied to the TCR pairs. In a later analysis, false discovery rates were estimated by permuting HLA or CMV assignments 20 times. A later analysis grouped co-occurring TCRs with DBSCAN, adding TCRdist sequence similarity when clustering within HLA-allele-positive subsets. For co-occurrence clustering, repertoires with fewer than 30,000 or more than 120,000 public chains were excluded, along with several repertoires with anomalous nucleotide sharing. The immuneACCESS repertoire file appears here via TCRdb, limited to in-frame rearrangements. These files lack a portion of the clones; in checked studies, under half of the deficit traces to unresolved V genes, and the cause of the others is not known. The V and J calls and clone size are taken from that table; D and trimming were inferred from the DNA. A total of approximately 150,000 clones appear in this sample, 80% of them only once. The ten largest account for around 4.3% of the sample.

This sample is drawn from a study of cytomegalovirus exposure and HLA in healthy donors (dated 2017 in TCRdb). Describing the broader study: In an earlier analysis of under 600 of the donors, less than 350 Gb of sequence data and 100 million or so unique TCR beta sequences from 150 million to 200 million T cells were reported. To predict cytomegalovirus infection status, the study combined high-throughput TCR immunosequencing, statistical association of individual TCRs with disease status, and machine learning. Besides the first cohort of hundreds of subjects, a separate validation cohort made up of 120 different subjects was used. On average, 235,054 unique TCR beta nucleotide sequences were sequenced per donor among about 400 genotyped donors of the cohort, with 15% to 20% of those sequences being non-productive. Approximately 300 gigabases of sequencing data and approximately 91 million unique TCR sequences made up an early release that covered approximately 700 HLA-typed donors. HLA typing included class I and class II loci at four-digit resolution. The T cell repertoires of several hundred subjects were profiled by immunosequencing and related to cytomegalovirus serostatus. Because of strong linkage in the cohort, a few DR-DQ haplotypes were treated as single units for association and clustering. Of the roughly 420 genotyped donors, over 80% were placed in the genetic ancestry cluster associated with self-reported Caucasian donors. Every discovery cohort repertoire had been produced on one sequencing platform. Donor age, sex, ethnicity and CMV serostatus were compiled together with the repertoire data. In an earlier analysis of several hundred of the donors, high-throughput TCR beta sequencing was used to judge whether each TCR beta V gene segment behaved as functional or pseudogenic. The study aimed to test whether signatures of past pathogen exposure could be identified by cataloging public T cell receptors. Typing coverage varied by locus: roughly 620-640 donors for A, B, C, DRB1 and DQB1; approximately 500 for DQA1; more than 600 for DPA1; more than 450 for DPB1. Rather than drawing on any new phenotypic data, the later analysis identified candidate immune exposures from TCR beta sequences and the way those sequences occurred across donors. In a later genetic analysis, genome-wide SNP genotypes for about 55% of the roughly 700 donors were used, and that subset was treated as a discovery cohort. In a later analysis, previously published TCR beta repertoires from several hundred donors were re-analyzed and high-resolution HLA genotyping was added so that TCR occurrence patterns could be studied.

The cohort comprised hundreds of healthy bone marrow donors. Cohort members were all nominally healthy when sampled, although unrecorded immune exposures were likely present. The donor was CMV seronegative and belonged to the group of 352 seronegative cohort members. Each donor provided a peripheral blood sample, and peripheral blood mononuclear cells were used for TCR beta sequencing. The Qiagen DNeasy Blood Extraction Kit was used to extract genomic DNA from the blood cell samples. The investigation overall reported the following: Most TCR sequences were observed very rarely across donors, whereas some public TCRs were present in many individuals. The earlier analysis of almost 600 of the donors excluded fewer than 20 rarely observed V segments, including chromosome 9 orphons, because counts were too low. For the cohort, immune exposure information was limited to CMV serostatus. V-gene and J-gene trimming of TCR beta chains was associated with a missense DCLRE1C variant in a later genetic analysis, and the association was replicated in an independent cohort. A later genetic analysis reported fewer N-insertions in productive TCRs among donors in an Asian-associated ancestry cluster than the approximately 670-donor mean. Because HLA typing was missing for some donors at each locus, association tests included only the typed subset. Several of the top co-occurrence clusters appeared to be linked to parvovirus B19, influenza, CMV and Epstein-Barr virus, according to a later analysis. Presence/absence analyses assumed roughly uniform sequencing depth across donors, an assumption that may not hold. Cytomegalovirus status was reported to be diagnosed by the classifier with high specificity and sensitivity in both the original and validation cohorts. In a later analysis, HLA-associated TCR beta chains were found to be more clonally expanded and to have lower generation probabilities than equally common non-associated chains. Specific HLA alleles were associated with 18,000 or so TCR beta sequences at a false discovery rate of 0.05 in a later analysis. Correlated functional status among segregating V segments might be attributable to linkage disequilibrium, but an unknown experimental factor could not be ruled out. A further reported finding was that TCR beta sequences accurately predicted the HLA-A and HLA-B alleles for most subjects in the first cohort. Strong co-occurrence of HLA alleles, especially DR and DQ, made assigning TCR associations to individual alleles difficult. Broadly in line with IMGT annotations, most TCR beta V segments showed up in productive rearrangements about 90% or about 30% of the time in an earlier analysis of roughly 590 of the donors. In a later analysis, TCR association rates were found to vary across HLA loci, with the most associated TCRs seen for DRB1 alleles and the fewest for HLA-C alleles. In vitro tests confirmed that three of the cytomegalovirus-associated TCR beta chains recognize cytomegalovirus antigens. The study gave a list of 150 to 200 TCR beta chains associated with cytomegalovirus. The sequencing pipeline was judged likely to have produced a cluster of highly shared sequence variants as a technical artifact. Because the 87-base-pair reads could not distinguish some IMGT-functional V segments, including TRBV6-2 and TRBV6-3, those segments were excluded. The cohort was sequenced for TCR beta chains only, and without alpha or paired-chain data the features that could be detected were limited. It was suggested by the authors that the approach could potentially be generalized to other disease states and immunological phenotypes. A later analysis found that most CMV-associated TCR beta chains appeared HLA-restricted, with HLA associations seemingly driven largely by CMV exposure.

V loses 5 bases at its end and J loses 3 bases; junction bases beyond the gene matches: 1. Including cysteine and phenylalanine, the CDR3 has 14 amino acids. The CDR3 DNA has 42 bases and is translated from base 1. According to the germline V gene (reference sequence), CDR1 reads MNHEY and CDR2 reads SMNVEV. The TCR sequence derives from a young man in good health and CMV-seronegative. Recombination joined TRBV27 with TRBJ2-3, with 11 central nucleotides matching TRBD2. The sequenced sample was PBMCs. The CDR3 protein is CASSRLAGTDTQYF. At the DNA level, the sequence is TGTGCCAGCAGTAGACTAGCGGGAACAGATACGCAGTATTTT.